Shown below are 32 T cell receptor beta chains from a single sample sequenced in a study of T cells in Graves' hyperthyroidism and ophthalmopathy. Amplified TCR beta CDR3 regions came from RNA transcripts. First-round RT-PCR targeting the TCR CDR3 was performed with the HTBI primer set. TCRdb re-called the multiplex PCR reads through MiXCR, storing one row per CDR3 protein. The sample records a few hundred thousand distinct CDR3 sequences, over 12% being singletons. Sequenced sample: blood. These receptors were collected from a woman aged 45-65 years with Graves' hyperthyroidism that later progressed to Graves' ophthalmopathy.

Ten or more counts support this clonotype. The chain recombines TRBV20-1 with TRBJ1-4, with a tentative D call TRBD1 (6 bases). V gave up 6 bases and J gave up 2 bases, with 19 bases separating them. The CDR3 sequence is 16 residues long. Germline-derived CDR1 and CDR2 are DFQATT and SNEGSKA (reference sequence). The CDR3 is CSAQHRVGLTNEKLFF. In DNA, the CDR3 is TGCAGTGCCCAGCACAGGGTCGGTTTGACTAATGAAAAACTGTTTTTT.

This clonotype was seen many times. The chain carries TRBV5-4 and TRBJ2-3, with 7 bases fitting TRBD1. Trimming took 3 bases from V and 0 from J; bases not matched to a gene: 10. Germline-derived CDR1 and CDR2 are SGHNT and YYREEE (reference sequence). The CDR3 length is 17 residues. The CDR3 DNA sequence: TGTGCCAGCAGCTCCCGTTGGGACAGATCTAGCACAGATACGCAGTATTTT. Protein product: CASSSRWDRSSTDTQYF.

This clonotype was observed many times. The CDR3 region is CASSSLTSYGELFF. CDR3 DNA sequence: TGTGCCAGCAGCTCTCTGACTTCTTACGGGGAGCTGTTTTTT. V and J are TRBV9 and TRBJ2-2; D unclear. V was trimmed by 4 bases and J by 7 bases, leaving 14 bases between them. From germline, CDR1 is SGDLS and CDR2 YYNGEE. The CDR3 runs 14 residues.

The table lists this clonotype with a count of one. The J gene is TRBJ2-5, the V gene TRBV6-5; D is undetermined. The CDR3 has 14 residues. Germline V CDR1 and CDR2: MNHEY, SVGAGI. The V end lost 0 bases, the J end lost 5 bases, and 10 bases lay between the germline ends. The CDR3 here is CASSYSIGSETQYF. In nucleotides, the CDR3 is TGTGCCAGCAGTTACTCGATAGGGTCGGAGACCCAGTACTTC.

This clonotype was seen a handful of times. The rearrangement links TRBV9 to TRBJ2-1, with D perhaps matching TRBD2 (6 bases). Per the germline V gene, CDR1 is SGDLS and CDR2 is YYNGEE. This CDR3 has 17 amino acids. Trimming took off 4 bases at V and 0 bases at J, with 17 bases between the two ends. The CDR3 DNA follows: TGTGCCAGCAGCCCATCCGGAGGAGGGGTCTCCTACAATGAGCAGTTCTTC. Protein: CASSPSGGGVSYNEQFF.

This clonotype appeared many times. This chain's CDR3 is CASSFTAPDTQYF. The CDR3, as DNA: TGTGCCAGCAGTTTCACCGCCCCAGATACGCAGTATTTT. The chain carries TRBV27 and TRBJ2-3; unclear D gene. The CDR3 runs to 13 residues. V lost 3 bases and J lost 4, with 8 bases in between. CDR1 and CDR2 from the germline V gene are MNHEY and SMNVEV (reference sequence).

V is TRBV5-1 and J is TRBJ1-4; D is undetermined. V was pared by 2 bases and J by 9 bases, with 11 bases between. The length of the CDR3 is 13 residues. The germline gives CDR1 SGHRS, CDR2 YFSETQ. DNA for the CDR3: TGCGCCAGCAGCTTCCCTGACTTGCAAAAACTGTTTTTT. Translated, it gives CASSFPDLQKLFF.

In this sample, this clonotype turned up many times. V gene TRBV2 combines with J gene TRBJ2-5, with 10 bases lining up with TRBD2. V dropped 5 bases and J dropped 5; count of bases not matched to a gene: 5. The germline gives CDR1 SNHLY, CDR2 FYNNEI. The CDR3 consists of 14 residues. The CDR3 bases are TGTGCCAGCAGTTCTAGCGGGAGTGTGGAGACCCAGTACTTC. It encodes CASSSSGSVETQYF.

The chain couples TRBV7-3 to TRBJ2-6, with a tentative D call TRBD1 (5 bases). CDR1 and CDR2 (germline): SGHTA, FQGTGA. Deletions cut 2 bases from V and 0 bases from J, with 8 bases between. CDR3 size: 16 residues. CDR3 sequence reads: CASSLADNSGANVLTF. In DNA form, the CDR3 reads TGTGCCAGCAGCTTAGCGGACAACTCTGGGGCCAACGTCCTGACTTTC.

This clonotype was observed many times. J is TRBJ1-5 and V is TRBV28; 7 bases map to TRBD1. This CDR3 is built from 17 residues. Germline V CDR1 and CDR2: MDHEN, SYDVKM. The junction had 17 bases not matched to a gene; V was cut back by 6 bases and J by 6 bases. This CDR3 reads CASRTPTDRIGSQPQHF. The CDR3 DNA sequence: TGTGCCAGCAGGACTCCTACGGACAGGATTGGAAGTCAGCCCCAGCATTTT.

This clonotype was observed at least ten times. The chain has TRBV6-1 and TRBJ1-2; maybe TRBD1 (6 bases). The CDR3 is made up of 15 amino acids. Germline-derived CDR1 and CDR2 are MNHNS and SASEGT. The V end lost 3 bases, the J end lost 6 bases, and 17 bases lay between the germline ends. CDR3 nucleotide sequence: TGTGCCAGCAGTGACTCAGGGGTGAGGGGACATGGCTACACCTTC. It translates to CASSDSGVRGHGYTF.

As for this clonotype: At one of its ends the junction is not consistent with the germline gene, which may arise from a read error. J is TRBJ2-2 and V is TRBV10-3; perhaps TRBD2 as D (6 bases). Germline CDR1 and CDR2: ENHRY and SYGVKD. The CDR3 runs 11 residues. CDR3 protein: CAIRDVGGLFF. Written as DNA, the CDR3 is TGTGCCATCCGGGATGTCGGGGGGCTGTTTTTT.

This chain links TRBV19 with TRBJ2-7; D is possibly TRBD2 (5 bases). Germline V CDR1 and CDR2: LNHDA, SQIVND (reference sequence). The CDR3 extends over 13 amino acids. V lost 4 bases, J lost 2 bases, and 9 bases lay in between. Here the CDR3 reads CASSTGVPYEQYF. The CDR3 DNA reads TGTGCCAGTAGTACCGGGGTCCCCTACGAGCAGTACTTC.

This clonotype has a count of ten or more. This chain connects TRBV28 to TRBJ2-3; possibly TRBD1 or TRBD2 for D (7 bases each). The CDR3 extends over 14 amino acids. CDR1 MDHEN and CDR2 SYDVKM come from the germline V gene. Trimming left V 6 bases short and J 3 bases short, with 13 bases between. CDR3 DNA sequence: TGTGCCAGCAGCCAGGGGGGGGTAACAGATACGCAGTATTTT. This gives the protein CASSQGGVTDTQYF.

This clonotype was seen ten or more times. This rearrangement joins TRBV20-1 to TRBJ2-1; D is possibly TRBD2 (6 bases). The length of the CDR3 is 15 residues. The germline gives CDR1 DFQATT, CDR2 SNEGSKA (reference sequence). V was shortened by 3 bases and J by 8 bases, with 20 bases between the two germline ends. The CDR3 spells CSASYREYLTDEQFF. In nucleotides, the CDR3 is TGCAGTGCTAGTTACCGGGAGTACTTAACCGATGAGCAGTTCTTC.

This clonotype has more than one count but fewer than ten. The chain combines TRBV20-1 with TRBJ2-5; perhaps D is TRBD1 or TRBD2 (5 bases each). The ends were cut back, 0 bases at V and 5 bases at J, with 10 bases in the middle. The CDR3 spans 13 residues. From germline, CDR1 is DFQATT and CDR2 SNEGSKA (reference sequence). The CDR3 sequence is CSAREGERETQYF. CDR3 DNA: TGCAGTGCTAGAGAAGGGGAGCGGGAGACCCAGTACTTC.

This clonotype was observed once. Compared with germline, one end of the junction differs, possibly owing to a read error. The chain employs TRBV5-1 and TRBJ1-1, with D possibly TRBD1 on 5 matching bases. The CDR3 totals 12 residues. The V gene's germline CDR1 is SGHRS and CDR2 YFSETQ. The CDR3 sequence: CASSLEGIEAFF. CDR3 DNA: TGTGCCAGCAGCTTGGAGGGGATTGAAGCTTTCTTT.

There are many counts of this clonotype. The chain is built from TRBV5-1 and TRBJ2-1; possibly TRBD1 for D (6 bases). The CDR3 totals 15 residues. The germline V and J ends were trimmed by 0 bases and 4 bases, with 11 bases remaining between them. Germline V gives CDR1 SGHRS, CDR2 YFSETQ. CDR3 sequence reads: CASSLAAGEYNEQFF. DNA for the CDR3: TGCGCCAGCAGCTTGGCGGCAGGGGAATACAATGAGCAGTTCTTC.

This clonotype was detected a few times. The chain links TRBV5-1 to TRBJ1-6, with D perhaps matching TRBD1 (5 bases). CDR1 is SGHRS and CDR2 is YFSETQ in the germline V gene. V was clipped by 3 bases and J by 8 bases, with 12 bases between them. This CDR3 has 14 amino acids. The CDR3 bases are TGCGCCAGCAGCTCGAGGGGCGCCGATTCACCCCTCCACTTT. Residues: CASSSRGADSPLHF.

This clonotype has only a few counts. The gene calls are TRBV5-6 and TRBJ1-1, with D possibly TRBD1 on 6 matching bases. Germline CDR1 and CDR2: SGHDT and YYEEEE. V was shortened by 3 bases and J by 2 bases, with 11 bases between the two germline ends. The CDR3 runs 14 residues. CDR3 in DNA: TGTGCCAGCAGCTGGGGGGCAATAAACACTGAAGCTTTCTTT. It codes for CASSWGAINTEAFF.

This clonotype was found many times. V is TRBV2 and J is TRBJ1-3; unclear D gene. V gave up 7 bases and J gave up 2 bases, with 9 bases separating them. This CDR3 spans 13 amino acids. From germline, CDR1 is SNHLY and CDR2 FYNNEI. For the CDR3, the DNA is TGTGCCAGCAAACTTGAGGCTGGAAACACCATATATTTT. It is translated as CASKLEAGNTIYF.

This clonotype was counted many times. The J gene is TRBJ2-7, the V gene TRBV27, with 7 nucleotides matching TRBD2. The V and J ends lost 5 bases and 0 bases, in that order; junction bases with no gene match: 7. The CDR3 is 15 amino acids. The germline V gene has CDR1 MNHEY and CDR2 SMNVEV (reference sequence). For the CDR3, the DNA is TGTGCCAGCAGTCAAACTAGCGCGGGCTCCTACGAGCAGTACTTC. Its translation: CASSQTSAGSYEQYF.

The V gene is TRBV18, the J gene TRBJ2-2; TRBD2 aligns across 11 bases. Unmatched junction bases numbered 7, after V lost 3 bases and J lost 1 base. CDR1 is KGHSH, CDR2 LQKENI, per germline. The CDR3 runs 18 residues. The CDR3 DNA is TGTGCCAGCTCACCGGCGCCGGGACTAGCGGAGAACACCGGGGAGCTGTTTTTT. As protein: CASSPAPGLAENTGELFF.

This clonotype showed up many times. The rearrangement links TRBV6-1 to TRBJ2-6, with D uncertain. Germline V gene lookup returns CDR1 MNHNS and CDR2 SASEGT. Between the trimmed V and J ends, which lost 5 bases and 0 bases, there was a span of 17 bases. The CDR3 has 18 residues. CDR3 sequence (DNA): TGTGCCAGCAGTCAACAGTCCCCTACCTTCTCTGGGGCCAACGTCCTGACTTTC. This encodes CASSQQSPTFSGANVLTF.

The chain couples TRBV7-2 to TRBJ2-7; D is ambiguous. Germline V gives CDR1 SGHTA, CDR2 FQGNSA. Trimming pared 0 bases from V and 0 bases from J, leaving 9 bases between. There are 15 residues in the CDR3. The CDR3: CASSLAHSSSYEQYF. The CDR3 DNA sequence: TGTGCCAGCAGCTTAGCTCACAGCAGCTCCTACGAGCAGTACTTC.

This clonotype has just a few counts. This chain links TRBV20-1 with TRBJ1-4; TRBD1 might be the D (6 bases). V was shortened by 6 bases and J by 4 bases, with 18 bases between the two germline ends. The CDR3 is 15 amino acids. Looked up from germline, CDR1 is DFQATT and CDR2 is SNEGSKA (reference sequence). CDR3 in amino acids: CSATGGTVDNEKLFF. The CDR3 nucleotides are TGCAGTGCCACGGGGGGCACAGTTGATAATGAAAAACTGTTTTTT.

This clonotype was counted ten times or more. The gene calls are TRBV20-1 and TRBJ2-1; D is possibly TRBD2 (5 bases). V was clipped by 1 base and J by 1 base, with 8 bases between them. Germline CDR1 is DFQATT and CDR2 is SNEGSKA (reference sequence). The CDR3 has 14 residues. This chain's CDR3 is CSARVSASYNEQFF. Here the CDR3 DNA reads TGCAGTGCTAGAGTTAGCGCTTCCTACAATGAGCAGTTCTTC.

The sample holds many counts of this clonotype. DNA of the CDR3: TGCAGTGCCCCGGGGAGAGGCTCAGCCTATGGCTACACCTTC. It specifies CSAPGRGSAYGYTF. The rearrangement joins TRBV20-1 to TRBJ1-2; no firm D call. The CDR3 extends over 14 amino acids. The V and J ends lost 6 bases and 4 bases respectively, with 18 bases between them. Germline-derived CDR1 and CDR2 are DFQATT and SNEGSKA (reference sequence).

In the case of this clonotype: Possible read error: a much larger clone is one base away. The J gene is TRBJ1-3, the V gene TRBV18; no clear D. This CDR3 has 16 amino acids. From germline, CDR1 is KGHSH and CDR2 LQKENI. The CDR3 here is CASPPGKTVGGNTIYF. DNA for the CDR3: TGTGCCAGCCCACCCGGTAAAACGGTGGGAGGAAACACCATATATTTT.

The gene calls are TRBV3-1 and TRBJ2-1, with 8 bases that match TRBD1. This CDR3 has 15 amino acids. Germline CDR1 reads LGHDT; CDR2 reads YNNKEL (reference sequence). Trimming at V came to 2 bases and at J to 8 bases, leaving 8 bases not matched to a gene. CDR3 residues: CASSQLRGLGHEQFF. The CDR3, as DNA: TGTGCCAGCAGCCAACTCAGGGGGCTCGGCCATGAGCAGTTCTTC.

This clonotype was picked up many times. CDR3 in DNA: TGTGCCAGCAGCCCTGCTCGCCGGGACAGGATCTCCTACGAGCAGTACTTC. This sequence encodes CASSPARRDRISYEQYF. The chain carries TRBV5-6 and TRBJ2-7; 8 positions match TRBD1. This CDR3 is built from 17 residues. The V gene's germline CDR1 is SGHDT and CDR2 YYEEEE. J gave up 0 bases and V 4 bases, and 12 bases lay outside the gene matches.

This clonotype was recorded at least ten times. The V call is TRBV28, the J call TRBJ1-5, with TRBD1 identical over 9 bases. This CDR3 has 14 amino acids. The V gene end was trimmed by 5 bases and the J gene end by 5 bases; junction bases not matched to a gene: 4. CDR1 and CDR2 (germline): MDHEN, SYDVKM. The CDR3 region has the DNA TGTGCCAGCAGTCAAAGGACAGGGGATCAGCCCCAGCATTTT. Its translation is CASSQRTGDQPQHF. The full variable domain, its missing parts supplied by reference TRBV28 and TRBJ1-5, is DVKVTQSSRYLVKRTGEKVFLECVQDMDHENMFWYRQDPGLGLRLIYFSYDVKMKEKGDIPEGYSVSREKKERFSLILESASTNQTSMYLCASSQRTGDQPQHFGDGTRLSIL.